The 16 T cell receptor beta chains given below trace back to one sample, sequenced in a study of spatial heterogeneity in lung cancer. The study, taken as a whole, reports: For expanded intratumoral alpha and beta TCRs, counts tracked tumor mutation counts.

These receptors have no known antigen. TCRdb called the 5' RACE reads again in MiXCR, with one record for every CDR3 protein. The table has around 100,000 distinct CDR3 sequences, approximately 4% seen once. Time point: sample taken at primary tumor resection. Sequences were derived from lung tumor tissue, sampled at surgery. The receptors shown here come from a male donor with early-stage non-small cell lung cancer.

Ten or more counts support this clonotype. The V gene is TRBV29-1, the J gene TRBJ1-1; D not certain. This CDR3 spans 13 amino acids. V was cut by 5 bases and J by 0 bases, with 10 bases left in between. Germline assignment: CDR1 SQVTM and CDR2 ANQGSEA. Here the CDR3 DNA reads TGCAGCGTTTGGGTTGAGGTGAACACTGAAGCTTTCTTT. Translated, it gives CSVWVEVNTEAFF.

The table lists this clonotype with many counts. The V and J genes are TRBV4-1 and TRBJ2-7; 8 nucleotides match TRBD1. Looked up from germline, CDR1 is MGHRA and CDR2 is YSYEKL. The CDR3 runs 15 residues. V was pared by 6 bases and J by 2 bases, with 9 bases of the junction left unmatched. CDR3 nucleotide sequence: TGCGCCAGCAGGGCGTCCAGGGGGCGCACCTACGAGCAGTACTTC. Protein product: CASRASRGRTYEQYF.

This clonotype was seen ten or more times. The chain has TRBV29-1 and TRBJ2-1; D gene unclear. Germline V gene lookup returns CDR1 SQVTM and CDR2 ANQGSEA. The CDR3 spans 13 residues. V dropped 1 base and J dropped 10 bases, with 14 bases sitting between them. Here the CDR3 DNA reads TGCAGCGTTGAAGCCTCGACCCCAGCGGAGCAGTTCTTC. It yields the protein CSVEASTPAEQFF.

This clonotype has at least ten counts. The chain is built from TRBV28 and TRBJ2-5, with D maybe TRBD1 (5 bases). The CDR3 sequence is 15 residues long. V was pared by 4 bases and J by 5 bases, with 17 bases between. Germline V CDR1 and CDR2: MDHEN, SYDVKM. Here the CDR3 reads CASSSGSQGQETQYF. CDR3 nucleotide sequence: TGTGCCAGCAGTTCCGGTAGTCAGGGTCAGGAGACCCAGTACTTC.

This clonotype was recorded many times. The rearrangement uses TRBV20-1 and TRBJ2-1; tentative D call: TRBD2 (5 bases). Germline V gene data show CDR1 as DFQATT and CDR2 as SNEGSKA (reference sequence). This CDR3 contains 14 residues. Trimming stripped 3 bases from V and 1 base from J, with 10 bases between. CDR3 residues: CSARGSASYNEQFF. CDR3 coding DNA: TGCAGTGCTAGGGGTAGCGCATCCTACAATGAGCAGTTCTTC.

In this sample, this clonotype turned up many times. Germline and junction disagree at one end, which may indicate a read error. The chain has TRBV6-6 and TRBJ2-2; D perhaps matches TRBD1 (6 bases). The CDR3 contains 16 residues. Germline CDR1 MNHNY, CDR2 SVGAGI (reference sequence). The CDR3 DNA sequence: TGTGTCAGCAGTTATGGCAAGACAGGAGCCGGTCAGGAGCTGTTTTTT. Translation gives CVSSYGKTGAGQELFF.

Many counts were recorded for this clonotype. J is TRBJ1-4 and V is TRBV4-1, with no clear D. V was trimmed by 3 bases and J by 7 bases, leaving 15 bases between them. Germline CDR1 reads MGHRA; CDR2 reads YSYEKL. CDR3 size: 15 residues. CDR3 in DNA: TGCGCCAGCAGCCATTTGTGGAGGTCGGGTGAAAAACTGTTTTTT. It translates to CASSHLWRSGEKLFF.

This clonotype occurred many times. V usage is TRBV6-5 and J usage is TRBJ2-6; D gene uncertain. This CDR3 contains 18 residues. CDR1 is MNHEY, CDR2 SVGAGI, per germline. V shed 6 bases and J shed 0 bases, with 18 bases lying between them. Here the CDR3 DNA reads TGTGCCAGCAGACTGTTGGCACTTTCGTCCTCTGGGGCCAACGTCCTGACTTTC. Translated, it gives CASRLLALSSSGANVLTF.

This clonotype came up many times. The chain recombines TRBV18 with TRBJ2-3, with TRBD2 matching over 7 bases. Germline lookup yields CDR1 KGHSH and CDR2 LQKENI. This CDR3 is 17 amino acids long. After removal of 5 bases from V and 0 bases from J, the junction contained 11 bases not matched to a gene. CDR3 in amino acids: CASSFGVAGSSTDTQYF. CDR3 bases: TGTGCCAGCTCATTTGGAGTAGCGGGTTCTAGCACAGATACGCAGTATTTT.

This clonotype was seen at least ten times. V gene TRBV12-3 or TRBV12-4 combines with J gene TRBJ2-1; D gene ambiguous. The CDR3 totals 15 residues. The V and J ends lost 3 bases and 2 bases respectively, with 11 bases between them. Here the CDR3 DNA reads TGTGCCAGCAGTTTTGGCGAAATCCCCTACAATGAGCAGTTCTTC. Protein product: CASSFGEIPYNEQFF.

This clonotype was counted at least ten times. The chain joins TRBV28 to TRBJ2-1; D could derive from TRBD1 or TRBD2 (5 bases each). V lost 4 bases, J lost 4 bases, and 14 bases lay in between. Per germline, CDR1 MDHEN and CDR2 SYDVKM. This CDR3 comprises 15 residues. This CDR3 is CASSSISRGYNEQFF. Written as DNA, the CDR3 is TGTGCCAGCAGTTCTATATCGAGGGGATACAATGAGCAGTTCTTC.

This clonotype was recorded at least ten times. The chain links TRBV11-2 to TRBJ2-7, with D perhaps matching TRBD2 (5 bases). The CDR3 is 13 amino acids. Germline assignment: CDR1 SGHAT and CDR2 FQNNGV. V lost 3 bases, J lost 6 bases, and 12 bases lay in between. CDR3 sequence reads: CASSLTTLAEQYF. Written as DNA, the CDR3 is TGTGCCAGCAGCTTGACTACCCTCGCCGAGCAGTACTTC.

In its sample, this clonotype was seen many times. This chain uses TRBV20-1 with TRBJ2-7; D might be TRBD2 (5 bases). Per germline, CDR1 DFQATT and CDR2 SNEGSKA (reference sequence). Trimming removed 3 bases at V and 2 bases at J, with 17 bases between. This CDR3 contains 15 residues. Written as DNA, the CDR3 is TGCAGTGCTAGTGAGGAGCGGAGGCCGCCCTACGAGCAGTACTTC. This gives the protein CSASEERRPPYEQYF.

This clonotype was observed many times. The rearrangement links TRBV12-3 or TRBV12-4 to TRBJ2-4; D uncertain. The V and J ends lost 1 base and 4 bases respectively, with 5 bases between them. This CDR3 contains 13 residues. Here the CDR3 reads CASSLGSKNIQYF. In nucleotides, the CDR3 is TGTGCCAGCAGTTTAGGGAGTAAAAACATTCAGTACTTC.

This clonotype has at least ten counts. The chain links TRBV4-1 to TRBJ2-5; D is possibly TRBD1 (6 bases). Looked up from germline, CDR1 is MGHRA and CDR2 is YSYEKL. The CDR3 totals 15 residues. The V gene lost 4 bases and the J gene lost 0 bases, with 12 bases spanning the gap. In nucleotides, the CDR3 is TGCGCCAGCAGCCTTAGAGAGGGGGACCAAGAGACCCAGTACTTC. Protein sequence: CASSLREGDQETQYF.

V is TRBV18 and J is TRBJ1-3, with D possibly being TRBD1 (5 bases). V was shortened by 2 bases and J by 2 bases, with 10 bases between the two germline ends. The CDR3 is made up of 15 amino acids. The germline gives CDR1 KGHSH, CDR2 LQKENI. The CDR3 nucleotides read TGTGCCAGCTCACCAGCAGGGATGGCTGGAAACACCATATATTTT. Translating it yields CASSPAGMAGNTIYF.